Each of the 4 T cell receptor beta chains below was sequenced from the same sample in a study of CD8 T cells in Susac syndrome. Reverse transcription of roughly 0.45 to 1 ug RNA was carried out with random hexamers. MiXCR was run by TCRdb on the immunoSEQ multiplex PCR reads, yielding one entry per CDR3 protein. Altogether some 120,000 distinct CDR3 sequences are present, over 85% being singletons, with the ten largest covering roughly 0.3%. The source material was CD8+ T cells from PBMCs. The receptors derive from a human donor with multiple sclerosis.

The chain carries TRBV7-3 and TRBJ2-1; the match to TRBD2 covers 10 bases. This CDR3 comprises 13 residues. Trimming took 7 bases from V and 9 from J; bases not matched to a gene: 6. Per the germline V gene, CDR1 is SGHTA and CDR2 is FQGTGA. The CDR3: CASTSGSLSEQFF. CDR3 bases: TGTGCCAGCACTAGCGGGAGTTTAAGTGAGCAGTTCTTC.

The chain links TRBV12-3 or TRBV12-4 to TRBJ2-7; 11 bases map to TRBD1. This CDR3 spans 15 amino acids. Germline trimming cut 5 bases from V and 2 bases from J; bases unmatched to any gene: 5. The CDR3 sequence is CASSVGQGGAYEQYV. The CDR3 DNA is TGTGCCAGCAGTGTGGGACAGGGGGGCGCCTACGAGCAGTACGTC.

J is TRBJ1-2 and V is TRBV6-2 or TRBV6-3; 9 positions match TRBD1. CDR1 is MNHEY and CDR2 is SVGEGT in the germline V gene. The CDR3 is 14 residues long. The V and J ends lost 6 bases and 4 bases, in that order; junction bases with no gene match: 6. The CDR3 loop reads CASRNRGQSYGYTF. Here the CDR3 DNA reads TGTGCCAGCAGGAACAGGGGGCAATCCTATGGCTACACCTTC.

V usage is TRBV12-3 or TRBV12-4 and J usage is TRBJ2-7, with TRBD1 matching over 9 bases. This CDR3 is built from 12 residues. Trimming at V came to 6 bases and at J to 4 bases, leaving 1 base not matched to a gene. CDR3 sequence reads: CASRDRGYEQYF. The CDR3 DNA sequence: TGTGCCAGCAGGGACAGGGGTTACGAGCAGTACTTC.